This T cell receptor beta chain was obtained from a study of STAT5B mutations in CD4+ large granular lymphocyte leukemia. General study points: Compared with healthy controls (2/35), patient top clones favored TRBV06 (8/27).

On this clone itself: Its antigen is unidentified.

Deletions cut 2 bases from V and 2 bases from J, with 12 bases between. This CDR3 comprises 16 residues. Germline CDR1 is WNHNN and CDR2 is SYGVQD (reference sequence). This was a survey-level run. The repertoire was sequenced with immunoSEQ multiplex PCR; TCRdb's copy has only in-frame clones and lacks some. Among some 23,000 clones, around two thirds were seen once, and the ten largest hold 7.5% to 10%. The specimen was CD4+ T cells from blood buffy coats. The chain joins TRBV10-1 to TRBJ2-2; D assignment may be TRBD1 or TRBD2 (5 bases each). This receptor was taken from a human donor in good health. CDR3 nucleotide sequence: TGCGCCAGCAGTGAGCGTCGGGGCGGCAACACCGGGGAGCTGTTTTTT. Translated, it gives CASSERRGGNTGELFF.